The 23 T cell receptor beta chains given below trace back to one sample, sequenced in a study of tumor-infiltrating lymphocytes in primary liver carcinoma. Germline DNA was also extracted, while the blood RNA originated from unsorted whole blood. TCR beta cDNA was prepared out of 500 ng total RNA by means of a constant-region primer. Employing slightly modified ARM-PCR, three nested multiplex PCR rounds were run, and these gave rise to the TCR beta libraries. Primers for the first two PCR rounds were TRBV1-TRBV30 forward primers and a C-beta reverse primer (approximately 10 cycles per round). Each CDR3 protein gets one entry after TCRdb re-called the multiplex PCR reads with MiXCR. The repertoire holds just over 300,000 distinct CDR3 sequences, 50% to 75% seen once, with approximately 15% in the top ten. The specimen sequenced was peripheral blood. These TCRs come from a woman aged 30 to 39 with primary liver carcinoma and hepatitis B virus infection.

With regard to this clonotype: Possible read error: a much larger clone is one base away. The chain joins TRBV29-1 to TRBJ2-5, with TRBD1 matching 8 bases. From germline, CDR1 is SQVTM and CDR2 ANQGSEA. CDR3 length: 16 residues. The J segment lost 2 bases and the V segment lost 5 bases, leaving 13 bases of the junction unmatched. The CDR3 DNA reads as TGCAGCGTTACCGGGGGATTGGACAGGGTACAAGAGACCCAGTACTTC. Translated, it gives CSVTGGLDRVQETQYF. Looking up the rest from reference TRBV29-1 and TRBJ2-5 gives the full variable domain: SAVISQKPSRDICQRGTSLTIQCQVDSQVTMMFWYRQQPGQSLTLIATANQGSEATYESGFVIDKFPISRPNLTFSTLTVSNMSPEDSSIYLCSVTGGLDRVQETQYFGPGTRLLVL.

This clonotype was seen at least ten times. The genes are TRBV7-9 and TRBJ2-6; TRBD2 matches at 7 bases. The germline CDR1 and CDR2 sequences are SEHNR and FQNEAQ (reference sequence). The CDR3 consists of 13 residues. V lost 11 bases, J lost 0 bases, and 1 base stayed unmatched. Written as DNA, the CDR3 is TGTGCCGGGAGGGGCTCTGGGGCCAACGTCCTGACTTTC. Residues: CAGRGSGANVLTF.

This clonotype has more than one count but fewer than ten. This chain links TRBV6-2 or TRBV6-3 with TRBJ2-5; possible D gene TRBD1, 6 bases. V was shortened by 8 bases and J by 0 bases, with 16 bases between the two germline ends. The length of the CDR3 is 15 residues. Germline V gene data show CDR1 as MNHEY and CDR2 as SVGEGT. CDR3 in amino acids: CASGELGDNQETQYF. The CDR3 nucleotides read TGTGCCAGCGGGGAATTAGGGGACAACCAAGAGACCCAGTACTTC.

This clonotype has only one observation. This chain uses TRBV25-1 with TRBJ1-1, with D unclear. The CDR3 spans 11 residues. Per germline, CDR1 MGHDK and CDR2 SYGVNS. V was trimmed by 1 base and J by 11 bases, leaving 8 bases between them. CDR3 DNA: TGTGCCAGCAGTGAATGGCAGCGGGCTTTCTTT. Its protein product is CASSEWQRAFF.

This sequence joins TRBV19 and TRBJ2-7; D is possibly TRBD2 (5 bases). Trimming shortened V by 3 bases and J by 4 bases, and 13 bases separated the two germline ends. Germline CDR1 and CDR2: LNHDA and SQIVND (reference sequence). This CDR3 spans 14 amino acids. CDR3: CASSMVGASYEQYF. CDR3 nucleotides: TGTGCCAGTAGTATGGTGGGAGCAAGTTACGAGCAGTACTTC.

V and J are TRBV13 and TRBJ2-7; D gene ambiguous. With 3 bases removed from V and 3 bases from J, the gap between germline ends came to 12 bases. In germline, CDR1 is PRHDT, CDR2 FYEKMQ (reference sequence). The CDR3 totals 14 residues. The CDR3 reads CASSFEGTRYEQYF. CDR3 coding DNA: TGTGCCAGCAGCTTTGAAGGAACTCGCTACGAGCAGTACTTC.

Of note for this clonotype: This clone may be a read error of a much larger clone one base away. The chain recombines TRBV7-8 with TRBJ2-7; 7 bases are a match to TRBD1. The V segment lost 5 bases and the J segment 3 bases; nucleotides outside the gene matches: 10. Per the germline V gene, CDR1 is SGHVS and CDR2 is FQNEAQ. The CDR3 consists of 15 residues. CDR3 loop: CASSPTDRWLYEQYF. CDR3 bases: TGTGCCAGCAGCCCCACGGACAGGTGGCTCTACGAGCAGTACTTC.

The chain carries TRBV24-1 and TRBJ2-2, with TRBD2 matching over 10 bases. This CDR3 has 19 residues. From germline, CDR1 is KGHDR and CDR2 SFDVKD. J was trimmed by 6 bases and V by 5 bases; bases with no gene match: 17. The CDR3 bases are TGTGCCACCAGTGGAATCGGGTCTAGCGGGAGCTCCTCCGCCGGGGAGCTGTTTTTT. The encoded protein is CATSGIGSSGSSSAGELFF.

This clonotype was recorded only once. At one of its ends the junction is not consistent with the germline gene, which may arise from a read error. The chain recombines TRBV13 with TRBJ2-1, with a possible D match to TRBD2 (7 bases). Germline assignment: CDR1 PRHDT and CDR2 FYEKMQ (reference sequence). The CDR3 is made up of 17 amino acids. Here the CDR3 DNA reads TGTGCCAGCAGCTTATTCCGACTAGCCCTAAGGGACAATGAGCAGTCCTTC. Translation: CASSLFRLALRDNEQSF.

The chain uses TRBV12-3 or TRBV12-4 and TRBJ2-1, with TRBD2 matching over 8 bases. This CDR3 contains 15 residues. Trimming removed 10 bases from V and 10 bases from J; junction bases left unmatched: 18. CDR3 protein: CAIRAGTRPLGEQFF. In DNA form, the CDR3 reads TGTGCCATCAGGGCCGGGACTAGACCCCTGGGAGAGCAGTTCTTC.

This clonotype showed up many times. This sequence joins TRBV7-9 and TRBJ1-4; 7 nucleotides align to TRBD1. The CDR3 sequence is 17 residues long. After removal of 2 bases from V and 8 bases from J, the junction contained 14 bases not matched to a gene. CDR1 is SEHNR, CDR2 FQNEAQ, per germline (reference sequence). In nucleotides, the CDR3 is TGTGCCAGCAGCTTAACCCCCAACAGGGGCCGCGGGGAAAAACTGTTTTTT. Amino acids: CASSLTPNRGRGEKLFF.

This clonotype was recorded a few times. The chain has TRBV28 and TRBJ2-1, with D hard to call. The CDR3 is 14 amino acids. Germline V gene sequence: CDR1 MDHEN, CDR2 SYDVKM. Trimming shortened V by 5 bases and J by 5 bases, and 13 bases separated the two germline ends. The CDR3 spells CASSLPSRHNEQFF. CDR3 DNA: TGTGCCAGCAGTCTCCCCTCCAGGCACAATGAGCAGTTCTTC.

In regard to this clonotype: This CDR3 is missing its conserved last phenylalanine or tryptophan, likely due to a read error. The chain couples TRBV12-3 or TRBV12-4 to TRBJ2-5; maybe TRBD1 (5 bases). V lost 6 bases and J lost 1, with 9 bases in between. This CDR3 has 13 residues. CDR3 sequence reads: CASSRDSQETQYL. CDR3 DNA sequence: TGTGCCAGCAGCCGAGACAGCCAAGAGACCCAGTACCTC.

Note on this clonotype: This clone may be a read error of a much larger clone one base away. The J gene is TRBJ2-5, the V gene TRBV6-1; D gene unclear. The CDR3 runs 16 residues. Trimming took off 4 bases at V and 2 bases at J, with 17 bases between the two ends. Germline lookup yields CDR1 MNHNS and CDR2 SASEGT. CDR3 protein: CASSGYRPYEQETQYF. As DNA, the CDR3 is TGTGCCAGCAGTGGGTATAGGCCTTACGAACAAGAGACCCAGTACTTC.

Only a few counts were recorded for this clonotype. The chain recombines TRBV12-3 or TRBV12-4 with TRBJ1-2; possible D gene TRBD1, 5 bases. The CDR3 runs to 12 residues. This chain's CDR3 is CVSSPEAGGYTF. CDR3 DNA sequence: TGTGTCAGTTCCCCCGAGGCAGGGGGCTACACCTTC.

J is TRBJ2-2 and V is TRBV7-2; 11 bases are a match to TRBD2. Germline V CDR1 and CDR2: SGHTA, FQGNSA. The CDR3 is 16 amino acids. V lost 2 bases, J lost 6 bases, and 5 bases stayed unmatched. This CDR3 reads CASSLYLAGGSGELFF. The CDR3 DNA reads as TGTGCCAGCAGCTTATACCTAGCGGGAGGCTCCGGGGAGCTGTTTTTT.

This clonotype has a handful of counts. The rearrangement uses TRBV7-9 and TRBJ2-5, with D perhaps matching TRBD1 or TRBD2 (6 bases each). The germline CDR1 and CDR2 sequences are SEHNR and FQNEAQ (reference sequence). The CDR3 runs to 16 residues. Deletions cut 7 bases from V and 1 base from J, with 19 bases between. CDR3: CASTGSRGWVQETQYF. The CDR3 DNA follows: TGTGCCAGCACCGGGAGCAGGGGTTGGGTCCAAGAGACCCAGTACTTC. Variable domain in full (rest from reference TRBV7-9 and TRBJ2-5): DTGVSQNPRHKITKRGQNVTFRCDPISEHNRLYWYRQTLGQGPEFLTYFQNEAQLEKSRLLSDRFSAERPKGSFSTLEIQRTEQGDSAMYLCASTGSRGWVQETQYFGPGTRLLVL.

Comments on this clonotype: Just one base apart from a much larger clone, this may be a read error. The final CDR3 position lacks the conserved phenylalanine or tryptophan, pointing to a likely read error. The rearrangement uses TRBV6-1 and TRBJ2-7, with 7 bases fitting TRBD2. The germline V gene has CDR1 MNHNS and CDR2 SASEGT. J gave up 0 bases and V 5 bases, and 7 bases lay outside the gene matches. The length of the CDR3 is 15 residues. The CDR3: CASSFLGGSSYEQYS. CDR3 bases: TGTGCCAGCAGTTTCCTTGGCGGGAGCTCCTACGAGCAGTACTCC.

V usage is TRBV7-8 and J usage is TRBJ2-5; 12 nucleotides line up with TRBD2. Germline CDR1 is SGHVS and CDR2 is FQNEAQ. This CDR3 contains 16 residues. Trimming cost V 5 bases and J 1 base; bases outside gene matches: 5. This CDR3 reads CASSPLGLAGQETQYF. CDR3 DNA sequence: TGTGCCAGCAGCCCTCTGGGACTAGCGGGCCAAGAGACCCAGTACTTC.

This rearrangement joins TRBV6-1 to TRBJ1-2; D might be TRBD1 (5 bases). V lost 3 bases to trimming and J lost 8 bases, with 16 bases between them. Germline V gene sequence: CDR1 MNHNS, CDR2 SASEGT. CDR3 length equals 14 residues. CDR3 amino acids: CASSDPHAGIGYTF. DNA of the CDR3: TGTGCCAGCAGTGATCCTCACGCAGGGATCGGCTACACCTTC.

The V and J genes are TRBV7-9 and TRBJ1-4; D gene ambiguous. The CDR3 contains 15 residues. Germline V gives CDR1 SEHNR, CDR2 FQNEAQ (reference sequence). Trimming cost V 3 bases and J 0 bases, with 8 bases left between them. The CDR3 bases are TGTGCCAGCAGCTTCCCAATTGCAACTAATGAAAAACTGTTTTTT. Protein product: CASSFPIATNEKLFF.

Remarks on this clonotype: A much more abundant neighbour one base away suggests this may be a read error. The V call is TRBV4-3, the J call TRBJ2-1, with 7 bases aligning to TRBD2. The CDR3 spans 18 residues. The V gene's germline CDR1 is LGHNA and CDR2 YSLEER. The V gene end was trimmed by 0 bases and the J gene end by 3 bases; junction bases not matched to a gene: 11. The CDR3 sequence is CASSQEPAGEAGYNEQFF. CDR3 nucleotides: TGCGCCAGCAGCCAAGAGCCGGCGGGGGAGGCAGGCTACAATGAGCAGTTCTTC.

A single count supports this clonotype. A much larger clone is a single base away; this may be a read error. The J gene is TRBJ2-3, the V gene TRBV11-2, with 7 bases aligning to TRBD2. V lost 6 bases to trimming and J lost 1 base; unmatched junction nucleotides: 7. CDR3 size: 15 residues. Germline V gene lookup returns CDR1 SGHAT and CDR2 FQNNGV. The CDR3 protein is CASRALGGGTDTQYF. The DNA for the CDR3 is TGTGCCAGCAGGGCCCTGGGGGGGGGCACAGATACGCAGTATTTT.